The T cell receptor beta chain under discussion was sequenced for a study of Graves' ophthalmopathy and Graves' hyperthyroidism. The study's findings and limits: For separating ophthalmopathy from stable hyperthyroidism, a 13-signature model gave almost 90% sensitivity and 81.08% specificity.

Establishment of the diagnosis relied upon clinical symptoms, serum thyroxine, TRAb, thyroid ultrasound and orbital computed tomography. RNA transcripts were the source from which TCR beta CDR3 regions were amplified. The first round was an RT-PCR with HTBI primers, and the second round was a multiplex PCR. MiXCR, run by TCRdb on the multiplex PCR reads, gives a single entry per CDR3 protein. This sample has over a million distinct CDR3 sequences; 35% to 40% occur once, and the top ten carry 11%. Note on this clonotype: No antigen is known for it. Just one base apart from a much larger clone, this may be a read error.

The CDR3 loop spans 14 amino acids. The germline gives CDR1 SGHRS, CDR2 YFSETQ. V was clipped by 0 bases and J by 9 bases; unmatched bases: 8. Sequencing was carried out using peripheral blood or thyroid tissue (not recorded which). The sequence came from an adult man with Graves' hyperthyroidism. The chain links TRBV5-1 to TRBJ2-5; 7 bases map to TRBD1. The CDR3 DNA sequence: TGCGCCAGCAGCTTGGAGACAGGGCCGGAGGCCCAGTACTTC. Translation: CASSLETGPEAQYF. The full variable domain, completed using reference TRBV5-1 and TRBJ2-5, is KAGVTQTPRYLIKTRGQQVTLSCSPISGHRSVSWYQQTPGQGLQFLFEYFSETQRNKGNFPGRFSGRQFSNSRSEMNVSTLELGDSALYLCASSLETGPEAQYFGPGTRLLVL.